The next 25 T cell receptor beta chains were all read from a single sample in a study of persistence of HIV-infected CD4 T cells. The libraries were made with immunoSEQ version 4 in survey mode. The assay was immunoSEQ multiplex PCR, and TCRdb's table has in-frame clones only and misses some. The data show roughly 13,000 clones, 71% seen once. These receptors' targets are unknown. Cells were stimulated with CMV-infected fibroblast lysates at 10 ug/mL. Sorting of responding CD4+ T cells relied on upregulated CD40 ligand together with CD69. The input for sequencing was CD4+ T cells sorted from PBMCs after approximately 19-hour stimulation, taken from a patient who received antiretroviral therapy. The receptor source for this set is an adult man with HIV who was CMV-seropositive.

The chain links TRBV2 to TRBJ2-2; D is perhaps TRBD1 (5 bases). Trimming left V 4 bases short and J 0 bases short, with 9 bases between. This CDR3 contains 15 residues. CDR1 and CDR2 (germline): SNHLY, FYNNEI. The CDR3 here is CASSAWGPNTGELFF. DNA for the CDR3: TGTGCCAGCAGTGCCTGGGGCCCGAACACCGGGGAGCTGTTTTTT.

J is TRBJ1-3 and V is TRBV9; D remains ambiguous. Looked up from germline, CDR1 is SGDLS and CDR2 is YYNGEE. This CDR3 comprises 14 residues. Trimming stripped 4 bases from V and 0 bases from J, with 8 bases between. In DNA, the CDR3 is TGTGCCAGCAGCCCCCAATACTCTGGAAACACCATATATTTT. Residues: CASSPQYSGNTIYF.

This clone was seen a few times. The rearrangement links TRBV7-2 to TRBJ2-7; D uncertain. The CDR3 extends over 14 amino acids. Trimming pared 7 bases from V and 0 bases from J, leaving 13 bases between. In germline, CDR1 is SGHTA, CDR2 FQGNSA. CDR3 region: CASKPDPSSYEQYF. The DNA for the CDR3 is TGTGCCAGCAAACCGGACCCTTCCTCCTACGAGCAGTACTTC. Together with reference TRBV7-2 and TRBJ2-7, the CDR3 gives the full variable domain: GAGVSQSPSNKVTEKGKDVELRCDPISGHTALYWYRQSLGQGLEFLIYFQGNSAPDKSGLPSDRFSAERTGGSVSTLTIQRTQQEDSAVYLCASKPDPSSYEQYFGPGTRLTVT.

The CDR3 DNA sequence: TGTGCCAGTAGTAAGACTAGCGGGGGGCTCAATGAGCAGTTCTTC. Translated, it gives CASSKTSGGLNEQFF. The chain links TRBV19 to TRBJ2-1; TRBD2 matches at 13 bases. The germline V gene has CDR1 LNHDA and CDR2 SQIVND (reference sequence). The CDR3 loop spans 15 amino acids. The ends lost 4 bases at V and 6 bases at J; junction bases unmatched: 3.

The genes are TRBV5-4 and TRBJ2-3, with D unclear. The length of the CDR3 is 14 residues. Trimming took off 0 bases at V and 2 bases at J, with 7 bases between the two ends. The V gene's germline CDR1 is SGHNT and CDR2 YYREEE (reference sequence). The CDR3 DNA follows: TGTGCCAGCAGCTTGGAGCCGTCCACAGATACGCAGTATTTT. As protein: CASSLEPSTDTQYF.

The chain has TRBV6-1 and TRBJ1-2; perhaps TRBD1 as D (6 bases). V was shortened by 1 base and J by 6 bases, with 15 bases between the two germline ends. Germline V gene data show CDR1 as MNHNS and CDR2 as SASEGT. The CDR3 is 15 residues long. The CDR3 is CASSEVVRGSHGYTF. The CDR3 DNA reads TGTGCCAGCAGTGAAGTAGTCAGGGGTTCGCATGGCTACACCTTC.

The chain uses TRBV9 and TRBJ1-1; D is uncertain. The V gene's germline CDR1 is SGDLS and CDR2 YYNGEE. The V end lost 0 bases, the J end lost 0 bases, and 12 bases lay between the germline ends. This CDR3 has 16 amino acids. This chain's CDR3 is CASSVADRIVNTEAFF. The CDR3 region has the DNA TGTGCCAGCAGCGTAGCGGACCGGATCGTGAACACTGAAGCTTTCTTT.

This chain uses TRBV2 with TRBJ2-3, with no clear D. Germline CDR1 and CDR2: SNHLY and FYNNEI. The ends were cut back, 9 bases at V and 4 bases at J, with 14 bases in the middle. The CDR3 is made up of 13 amino acids. The CDR3 here is CASPLVGSDTQYF. As DNA, the CDR3 is TGTGCCAGTCCCTTAGTAGGGTCAGATACGCAGTATTTT.

Details on this clone: Within the sample, other DNA sequences also encode this same CDR3. The chain recombines TRBV28 with TRBJ1-2; 9 bases match TRBD1. Germline CDR1 reads MDHEN; CDR2 reads SYDVKM. Trimming cost V 1 base and J 4 bases; bases outside gene matches: 1. The CDR3 runs to 14 residues. CDR3 region: CASSLSGQGYGYTF. For the CDR3, the DNA is TGTGCCAGCAGTTTATCGGGACAGGGCTATGGCTACACCTTC.

The chain combines TRBV11-3 with TRBJ2-7, with 10 positions matching TRBD1. Per germline, CDR1 SGHNT and CDR2 YENEEA. The CDR3 covers 13 residues. Trimming took 9 bases from V and 3 from J; bases not matched to a gene: 5. The CDR3 here is CARGDRGVYEQYF. In nucleotides, the CDR3 is TGTGCCAGGGGGGACAGGGGAGTCTACGAGCAGTACTTC.

The rearrangement uses TRBV5-1 and TRBJ1-1, with D perhaps TRBD1 (6 bases). Germline lookup yields CDR1 SGHRS and CDR2 YFSETQ. The V gene lost 1 base and the J gene lost 4 bases, with 11 bases spanning the gap. The CDR3 extends over 14 amino acids. Here the CDR3 reads CASSLSGVGTEAFF. The CDR3 DNA sequence: TGCGCCAGCAGCTTGTCAGGGGTCGGCACTGAAGCTTTCTTT.

This chain links TRBV6-5 with TRBJ1-1; D gene unclear. CDR3 size: 14 residues. Germline V gene sequence: CDR1 MNHEY, CDR2 SVGAGI. Trimming shortened V by 2 bases and J by 3 bases, and 10 bases separated the two germline ends. Here the CDR3 DNA reads TGTGCCAGCAGTTACGGGCGGAGAGACACTGAAGCTTTCTTT. Its translation is CASSYGRRDTEAFF.

This chain connects TRBV2 to TRBJ2-1; 7 bases match TRBD1. Germline V lookup: CDR1 SNHLY, CDR2 FYNNEI. V shed 7 bases, J shed 5 bases, and the junction held 11 bases outside the gene matches. This CDR3 spans 15 amino acids. The DNA for the CDR3 is TGTGCCAGCAAGAAGACAGGGCTACAAAACAATGAGCAGTTCTTC. Translated: CASKKTGLQNNEQFF. Combining the CDR3 with reference TRBV2 and TRBJ2-1 gives the whole variable domain EPEVTQTPSHQVTQMGQEVILRCVPISNHLYFYWYRQILGQKVEFLVSFYNNEISEKSEIFDDQFSVERPDGSNFTLKIRSTKLEDSAMYFCASKKTGLQNNEQFFGPGTRLTVL.

This clone turned up a few times. This chain connects TRBV5-8 to TRBJ1-5; tentatively, D is TRBD1 (6 bases). Between the trimmed V and J ends, which lost 3 bases and 7 bases, there was a span of 8 bases. The CDR3 is made up of 12 amino acids. Germline V gives CDR1 SGHTS, CDR2 YDEGEE. DNA of the CDR3: TGTGCCAGCAGCTACAGGGACCAGCCCCAGCATTTT. Encoded protein: CASSYRDQPQHF.

A few counts support this clone. The chain is built from TRBV7-2 and TRBJ1-2, with 8 bases lining up with TRBD1. This CDR3 is 14 amino acids long. Trimming took 5 bases from V and 6 from J; bases not matched to a gene: 8. The germline V gene has CDR1 SGHTA and CDR2 FQGNSA. DNA for the CDR3: TGTGCCAGCAGCCCCATCCTACAGGGGGATGGCTACACCTTC. The encoded protein is CASSPILQGDGYTF.

J is TRBJ1-6 and V is TRBV10-3; D possibly corresponds to TRBD1 (5 bases). The germline V gene encodes CDR1 ENHRY and CDR2 SYGVKD. The CDR3 spans 14 residues. The V and J ends lost 4 bases and 8 bases respectively, with 12 bases between them. DNA for the CDR3: TGTGCCATCAGTGTGCGGGGGGAGGATTCACCCCTCCACTTT. This codes for CAISVRGEDSPLHF.

This rearrangement joins TRBV9 to TRBJ2-1, with 7 positions matching TRBD1. Germline-derived CDR1 and CDR2 are SGDLS and YYNGEE. Unmatched junction bases numbered 5, after V lost 1 base and J lost 4 bases. The CDR3 is 15 amino acids. The chain's CDR3 is CASSVQGETYNEQFF. CDR3 sequence (DNA): TGTGCCAGCAGCGTACAGGGGGAAACTTACAATGAGCAGTTCTTC.

CDR3 loop: CSASKQGLYEQYF. In DNA, the CDR3 is TGCAGTGCTAGTAAACAGGGTCTCTACGAGCAGTACTTC. The V and J genes are TRBV20-1 and TRBJ2-7; D possibly corresponds to TRBD1 (6 bases). V lost 3 bases and J 3 bases, leaving 12 bases between the germline ends. Germline values: CDR1 DFQATT, CDR2 SNEGSKA (reference sequence). The CDR3 spans 13 residues.

This clone was detected a few times. V usage is TRBV5-6 and J usage is TRBJ1-1, with D perhaps TRBD1 (5 bases). V was clipped by 3 bases and J by 6 bases, with 27 bases between them. Germline V CDR1 and CDR2: SGHDT, YYEEEE. The CDR3 covers 18 residues. CDR3 sequence (DNA): TGTGCCAGCAGCTGGTTTGGGCCGGGGGACTCCAGGCGGGCTGAAGCTTTCTTT. Protein: CASSWFGPGDSRRAEAFF.

The chain recombines TRBV24-1 with TRBJ1-5, with D tentatively TRBD1 (6 bases). CDR1 is KGHDR and CDR2 is SFDVKD in the germline V gene. V was shortened by 3 bases and J by 0 bases, with 11 bases between the two germline ends. This CDR3 spans 16 amino acids. The CDR3 nucleotides read TGTGCCACCAGTGATGCAACAGGGAATAGCAATCAGCCCCAGCATTTT. Translated, it gives CATSDATGNSNQPQHF.

The V gene is TRBV25-1, the J gene TRBJ1-1, with D unresolved. The V end was cut by 4 bases, the J end by 4 bases, with 13 bases between. The germline gives CDR1 MGHDK, CDR2 SYGVNS. The length of the CDR3 is 14 residues. CDR3 residues: CASSAPQRATEAFF. Here the CDR3 DNA reads TGTGCCAGCAGTGCCCCCCAAAGAGCCACTGAAGCTTTCTTT.

The V gene is TRBV5-5, the J gene TRBJ2-7, with D uncertain. V lost 4 bases, J lost 3 bases, and 14 bases lay in between. In germline, CDR1 is SGHKS, CDR2 YYEKEE (reference sequence). CDR3 length: 14 residues. The CDR3 protein is CASSLRDAFYEQYF. CDR3 coding DNA: TGTGCCAGCAGCCTGAGAGACGCATTCTACGAGCAGTACTTC.

The chain employs TRBV28 and TRBJ1-2; D may be TRBD1 (5 bases). CDR1 is MDHEN and CDR2 is SYDVKM in the germline V gene. With 5 bases removed from V and 2 bases from J, the gap between germline ends came to 9 bases. The CDR3 is 13 amino acids. CDR3 amino acids: CASSPGPNYGYTF. In DNA, the CDR3 is TGTGCCAGCAGTCCGGGGCCGAACTATGGCTACACCTTC.

V usage is TRBV29-1 and J usage is TRBJ1-3; TRBD1 might be the D (5 bases). Germline V lookup: CDR1 SQVTM, CDR2 ANQGSEA. Trimming took 6 bases from V and 0 from J, leaving 12 bases between them. CDR3 length: 14 amino acids. The CDR3 DNA reads TGCAGCGTCTTGACAGATTTCTCTGGAAACACCATATATTTT. This translates into CSVLTDFSGNTIYF.

The chain joins TRBV28 to TRBJ2-1; D remains ambiguous. The CDR3 has 14 amino acids. The V end was cut by 6 bases, the J end by 5 bases, with 14 bases between. Germline CDR1 reads MDHEN; CDR2 reads SYDVKM. The DNA of the CDR3 is TGTGCCAGCAGCAGAGTACAGTGGGACAATGAGCAGTTCTTC. This translates into CASSRVQWDNEQFF.